This T cell receptor beta chain was captured by sequencing in a study of T cells in localized non-small cell lung cancer. V trimming: 4 bases; J trimming: 7 bases; junction bases outside the gene matches: 2. The CDR3 is made up of 13 amino acids. Looked up from germline, CDR1 is SEHNR and CDR2 is FQNEAQ (reference sequence). Repertoires were generated with immunoSEQ multiplex PCR, while TCRdb's copy carries only in-frame clones and drops some. The table includes about 35,000 clones, under 95% detected once. The V call is TRBV7-9, the J call TRBJ2-1, with TRBD1 matching 9 bases. This clonotype originated in a female donor older than 55 with stage II lung adenocarcinoma. Source: peripheral blood mononuclear cells, taken before any cancer treatment. Written as DNA, the CDR3 is TGTGCCAGCAGCTCGGGGACAGGGAATGAGCAGTTCTTC. As protein: CASSSGTGNEQFF.